These T cell receptor beta chains were read from a single sample in a study of shared clonotypes between healthy human individuals. The repertoire was sequenced with immunoSEQ multiplex PCR; TCRdb's copy has only in-frame clones and lacks some. The sample contains around 550,000 clones, 90% to 97% of which appear only once. Source material: naive CD4+ T cells sorted from blood. These receptors all come from a woman aged 30 to 39 in good health. Each CDR3 is given with its conserved first and last residue. The order of the fields is V gene, clone size, D gene, J gene, CDR3 protein, CDR3 DNA. D genes are given only for firm matches. For some rows the clone size is stated as once, few or many, or as a class when expanded; others skip it.

TRBV7-8	NA	TRBD2	TRBJ2-1	CASSPRTSGSRNEQFF	TGTGCCAGCAGCCCCCGGACTAGCGGGAGTCGCAATGAGCAGTTCTTC
TRBV4-1	NA	TRBD1	TRBJ1-4	CASSQVGTGVGEKLFF	TGCGCCAGCAGCCAAGTAGGGACAGGGGTAGGAGAAAAACTGTTTTTT
TRBV28	NA	NA	TRBJ2-7	CASSFSQREQYF	TGTGCCAGCAGTTTTTCCCAGCGTGAGCAGTACTTC
TRBV4-2	NA	TRBD1	TRBJ1-1	CASSQPDRGGRDTEAFF	TGTGCCAGCAGCCAGCCAGACAGGGGAGGAAGGGACACTGAAGCTTTCTTT
TRBV2	NA	NA	TRBJ2-7	CASSEGPRVYEQYF	TGTGCCAGCAGTGAAGGCCCGAGGGTCTACGAGCAGTACTTC
TRBV28	NA	NA	TRBJ1-3	CASSVDGDSSGNTIYF	TGTGCCAGCAGTGTCGACGGTGATTCCTCTGGAAACACCATATATTTT
TRBV6-5	NA	NA	TRBJ2-7	CASSTGIYEQYF	TGTGCCAGCAGTACCGGGATATACGAGCAGTACTTC
TRBV27	NA	TRBD1	TRBJ1-5	CASSPMTGARNQPQHF	TGTGCCAGCAGTCCGATGACAGGGGCCCGCAATCAGCCCCAGCATTTT
TRBV28	once	NA	TRBJ2-2	CASSQKALSEELFF	TGTGCCAGCAGTCAAAAGGCCCTATCGGAGGAGCTGTTTTTT
TRBV6-5	NA	TRBD1	TRBJ1-5	CASSYSKSTGDQPQHF	TGTGCCAGCAGTTACTCGAAAAGTACAGGGGACCAGCCCCAGCATTTT
TRBV28	NA	TRBD2	TRBJ2-7	CASRGLAGGYEQYF	TGTGCCAGCAGGGGACTAGCGGGAGGTTACGAGCAGTACTTC
TRBV5-1	NA	NA	TRBJ1-2	CASSLDGDYGCTF	TGCGCCAGCAGCTTGGACGGAGACTATGGCTGCACCTTC
TRBV11-1	NA	TRBD1	TRBJ2-7	CASSSQGARSEQYF	TGTGCCAGCAGCTCCCAGGGGGCTAGAAGCGAGCAGTACTTC
TRBV2	NA	NA	TRBJ2-6	CASSIDSGANVLTF	TGTGCCAGCAGTATCGACTCCGGGGCCAACGTCCTGACTTTC
TRBV4-3	NA	TRBD2	TRBJ2-7	CASKASGSRHEQYF	TGCGCCAGCAAAGCTAGCGGGAGTCGCCACGAGCAGTACTTC
TRBV5-8	NA	NA	TRBJ1-2	CASSPKVELGYGYTF	TGTGCCAGCAGCCCCAAAGTAGAACTCGGTTATGGCTACACCTTC
TRBV15	NA	TRBD1	TRBJ1-6	CATSSGGTGRSPLHF	TGTGCCACCAGCAGTGGGGGGACAGGTCGATCACCCCTCCACTTT
TRBV23-1	NA	NA	TRBJ2-1	CASSQNRAQFF	TGCGCCAGCAGTCAAAACCGGGCTCAGTTCTTC
TRBV5-1	NA	NA	TRBJ1-2	CASSSTAWAMGYTF	TGCGCCAGCAGCTCGACAGCGTGGGCTATGGGCTACACCTTC
TRBV5-1	NA	TRBD1	TRBJ1-2	CASSPGLGQGDGYTF	TGCGCCAGCAGCCCCGGATTGGGACAGGGAGATGGCTACACCTTC
TRBV19	few	NA	TRBJ1-5	CASSTGSSNQPQHF	TGTGCCAGTAGTACGGGCAGTAGCAATCAGCCCCAGCATTTT
TRBV5-1	NA	TRBD1	TRBJ1-1	CASTVGQRNTEAFF	TGCGCCAGCACCGTGGGACAGCGGAACACTGAAGCTTTCTTT
TRBV11-2	NA	TRBD1	TRBJ1-1	CASSLRQGWTEAFF	TGTGCCAGCAGCTTAAGACAGGGATGGACTGAAGCTTTCTTT
TRBV28	NA	NA	TRBJ1-2	CASSPQGGRRRYGYTF	TGTGCCAGCAGTCCCCAGGGTGGAAGGAGGAGGTATGGCTACACCTTC
TRBV15	NA	TRBD1	TRBJ1-1	CATSVRQGFFMNTEAFF	TGTGCCACCAGCGTCAGACAGGGGTTCTTCATGAACACTGAAGCTTTCTTT
TRBV7-3	NA	TRBD2	TRBJ2-3	CASSYSGSTDTQYF	TGTGCCAGCAGCTATAGCGGGAGCACAGATACGCAGTATTTT
TRBV7-3	NA	NA	TRBJ2-2	CASSLPTGMFTGELFF	TGTGCCAGTAGCTTACCTACAGGGATGTTTACCGGGGAGCTGTTTTTT
TRBV5-6	NA	NA	TRBJ2-7	CASSLPPGEQYF	TGTGCCAGCAGCTTGCCCCCAGGCGAGCAGTACTTC
TRBV2	NA	TRBD1	TRBJ1-4	CASSELTGVGEKLFF	TGTGCCAGCAGTGAACTAACAGGGGTTGGTGAAAAACTGTTTTTT
TRBV5-1	NA	NA	TRBJ1-6	CASATGTPNSPLHF	TGCGCCAGCGCTACGGGGACCCCAAATTCACCCCTCCACTTT
TRBV5-1	NA	NA	TRBJ1-4	CASSLGQGGEKLFF	TGCGCCAGCAGCTTGGGTCAGGGCGGTGAAAAACTGTTTTTT
TRBV2	NA	TRBD1	TRBJ1-2	CASRRDSTNYGYTF	TGTGCCAGCAGGCGGGACAGCACTAACTATGGCTACACCTTC
TRBV15	NA	NA	TRBJ2-3	CATSRDRSGSTDTQYF	TGTGCCACCAGCAGAGATCGTAGCGGAAGCACAGATACGCAGTATTTT
TRBV10-3	NA	NA	TRBJ1-3	CAISESAASSGNTIYF	TGTGCCATCAGTGAGTCGGCAGCTAGCTCTGGAAACACCATATATTTT
TRBV5-3	NA	TRBD1	TRBJ2-7	CARNTGTDYEQYF	TGTGCCAGAAATACCGGGACAGACTACGAGCAGTACTTC
TRBV19	NA	NA	TRBJ2-2	CASNPLPGQTNTGELFF	TGTGCCAGTAACCCACTCCCGGGACAAACGAACACCGGGGAGCTGTTTTTT
TRBV6-6	NA	NA	TRBJ1-5	CASSYRADSNQPQHF	TGTGCCAGCAGTTACAGGGCGGATAGCAATCAGCCCCAGCATTTT
TRBV20-1	NA	NA	TRBJ2-1	CSASNNEQFF	TGCAGTGCCTCAAACAATGAGCAGTTCTTC
TRBV27	NA	NA	TRBJ2-7	CASSSTGTIQGEQYF	TGTGCCAGCAGTTCAACCGGGACTATCCAGGGGGAGCAGTACTTC
TRBV7-9	once	NA	TRBJ2-5	CASSLRMEMGETQYF	TGTGCCAGCAGCTTAAGGATGGAGATGGGAGAGACCCAGTACTTC
TRBV9	NA	NA	TRBJ2-1	CASSVGGGSHLAHNEQFF	TGTGCCAGCAGCGTAGGAGGCGGGTCCCATCTTGCCCACAATGAGCAGTTCTTC
TRBV7-9	NA	TRBD2	TRBJ2-1	CASSLGREGREQFF	TGTGCCAGCAGCTTAGGGCGGGAGGGCCGTGAGCAGTTCTTC
TRBV5-1	NA	NA	TRBJ2-3	CASSSQGTPDTQYF	TGCGCCAGCAGCTCACAGGGTACCCCGGATACGCAGTATTTT
TRBV7-2	NA	NA	TRBJ1-2	CASSLVSLGLLAGSGYTF	TGTGCCAGCAGCTTAGTGTCTCTGGGGCTTTTGGCCGGGAGTGGCTACACCTTC
TRBV30	NA	NA	TRBJ1-3	CACLISRRGNTIYF	TGTGCCTGCCTGATATCCAGGAGGGGAAACACCATATATTTT